Given below is one T cell receptor beta chain in context. TCRdb ran MiXCR on the RT-PCR reads and lists one entry per CDR3 protein. The sample contains about 650,000 distinct CDR3 sequences, about 14% of which appear only once. The data belong to a study of response to subunit inactivated influenza vaccine. Germline V CDR1 and CDR2: SGHKS, YYEKEE (reference sequence). V was cut by 3 bases and J by 6 bases, with 16 bases left in between. The CDR3 is 15 amino acids. The TCR comes from a man over 45 who received an inactivated influenza vaccine. The V call is TRBV5-5, the J call TRBJ2-1; possibly TRBD1 or TRBD2 for D (5 bases each). Sequences were derived from PBMCs from blood, sampled roughly 2 weeks before vaccination. For the CDR3, the DNA is TGTGCCAGCAGCTGGGACCACCATCCTTCCAATGAGCAGTTCTTC. Translation: CASSWDHHPSNEQFF.